This T cell receptor (beta chain) was sequenced in a study of T cells after yellow fever vaccination. Per germline, CDR1 SGHRS and CDR2 YFSETQ. This CDR3 has 16 residues. The V end was cut by 2 bases, the J end by 0 bases, with 15 bases between. TCRdb ran MiXCR on the 5' RACE reads and lists one entry per CDR3 protein. Of some 350,000 distinct CDR3 sequences in the sample, roughly 4% are singletons; the top ten hold 24%. This clonotype was observed many times. The chain recombines TRBV5-1 with TRBJ2-7; a weak D match, TRBD2 (7 bases). The sequences come from PBMCs, collected 5 days after the yellow fever booster vaccination. The TCR comes from a man younger than 35 who received the YFV17D yellow fever vaccine. Written as DNA, the CDR3 is TGCGCCAGCAGCTTAGTGGGCGGGGGCCGCTCCTACGAGCAGTACTTC. It codes for CASSLVGGGRSYEQYF.